The text below deals with one T cell receptor beta chain. Per the germline V gene, CDR1 is MNHNY and CDR2 is SVGAGI (reference sequence). The CDR3 has 15 residues. Trimming removed 6 bases from V and 7 bases from J; junction bases left unmatched: 8. The data were obtained in a study of cytomegalovirus exposure and HLA in healthy donors. The PCR contained 60 Vbeta and 13 Jbeta primers. This table comes from immunoSEQ multiplex PCR, and its TCRdb copy is limited to in-frame clones, with some not included. Found here are some 89,000 clones, about 78% of them singletons; the top ten hold over 4%. The source is a woman in her 40s in good health and CMV-seropositive. The genes are TRBV6-6 and TRBJ2-3; 12 bases agree with TRBD2. The sample was PBMCs. CDR3 nucleotides: TGTGCCAGCAGCCCCGGACTAGCGGGATTATATACGCAGTATTTT. It translates to CASSPGLAGLYTQYF.